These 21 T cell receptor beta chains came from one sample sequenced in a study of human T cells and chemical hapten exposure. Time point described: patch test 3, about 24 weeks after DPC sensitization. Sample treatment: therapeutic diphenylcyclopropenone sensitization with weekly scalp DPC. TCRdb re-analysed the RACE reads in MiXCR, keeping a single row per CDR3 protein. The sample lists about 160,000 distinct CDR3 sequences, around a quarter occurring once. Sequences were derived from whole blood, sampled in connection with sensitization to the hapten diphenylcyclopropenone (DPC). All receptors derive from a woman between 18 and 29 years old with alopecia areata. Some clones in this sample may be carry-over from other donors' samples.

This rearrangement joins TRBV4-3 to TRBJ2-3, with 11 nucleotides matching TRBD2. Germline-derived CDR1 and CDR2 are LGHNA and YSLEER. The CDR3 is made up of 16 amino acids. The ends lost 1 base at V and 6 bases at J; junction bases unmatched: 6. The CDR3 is CASSQVLAGVQDTQYF. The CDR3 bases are TGCGCCAGCAGCCAAGTACTAGCGGGGGTGCAGGATACGCAGTATTTT.

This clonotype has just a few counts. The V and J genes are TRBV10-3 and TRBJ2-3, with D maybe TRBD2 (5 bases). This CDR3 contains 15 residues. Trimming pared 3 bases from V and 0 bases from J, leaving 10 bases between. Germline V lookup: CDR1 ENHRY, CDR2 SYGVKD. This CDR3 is CAISDPGISTDTQYF. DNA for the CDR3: TGTGCCATCAGTGACCCGGGAATAAGCACAGATACGCAGTATTTT.

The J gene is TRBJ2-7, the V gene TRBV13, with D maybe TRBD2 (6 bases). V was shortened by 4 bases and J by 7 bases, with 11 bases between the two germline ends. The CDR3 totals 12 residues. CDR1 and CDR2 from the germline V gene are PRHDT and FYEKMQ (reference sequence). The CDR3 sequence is CASSSGLQEQYF. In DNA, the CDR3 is TGTGCCAGCAGCTCGGGACTTCAAGAGCAGTACTTC.

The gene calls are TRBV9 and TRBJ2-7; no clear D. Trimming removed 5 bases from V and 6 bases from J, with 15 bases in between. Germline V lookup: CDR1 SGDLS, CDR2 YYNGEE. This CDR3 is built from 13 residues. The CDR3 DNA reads TGTGCCAGCAGTCCTGGGAACTACGGCGAGCAGTACTTC. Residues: CASSPGNYGEQYF.

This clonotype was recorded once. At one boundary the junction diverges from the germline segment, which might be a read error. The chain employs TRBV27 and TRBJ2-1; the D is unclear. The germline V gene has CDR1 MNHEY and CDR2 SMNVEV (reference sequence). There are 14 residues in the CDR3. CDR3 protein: CVSSHPGAYNEQFF. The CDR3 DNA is TGTGTCAGCAGCCACCCGGGCGCCTACAATGAGCAGTTCTTC.

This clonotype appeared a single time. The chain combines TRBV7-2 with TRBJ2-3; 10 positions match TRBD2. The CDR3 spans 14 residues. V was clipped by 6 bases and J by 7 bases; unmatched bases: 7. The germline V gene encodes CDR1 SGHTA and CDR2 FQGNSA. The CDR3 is CASSEAGGQNTQYF. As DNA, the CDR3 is TGTGCCAGCAGTGAAGCGGGGGGGCAAAATACGCAGTATTTT.

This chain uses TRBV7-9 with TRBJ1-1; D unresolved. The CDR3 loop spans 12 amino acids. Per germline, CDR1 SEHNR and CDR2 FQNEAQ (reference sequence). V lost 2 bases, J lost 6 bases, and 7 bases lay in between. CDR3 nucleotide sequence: TGTGCCAGCAGCTTATACGGCGCTGAAGCTTTCTTT. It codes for CASSLYGAEAFF.

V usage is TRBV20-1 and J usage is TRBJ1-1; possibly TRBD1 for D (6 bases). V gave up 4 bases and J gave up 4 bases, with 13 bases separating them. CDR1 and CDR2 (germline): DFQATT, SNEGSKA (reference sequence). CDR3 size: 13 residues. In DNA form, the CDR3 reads TGCAGTGCTAAGGGACACCTGCCCACTGAAGCTTTCTTT. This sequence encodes CSAKGHLPTEAFF.

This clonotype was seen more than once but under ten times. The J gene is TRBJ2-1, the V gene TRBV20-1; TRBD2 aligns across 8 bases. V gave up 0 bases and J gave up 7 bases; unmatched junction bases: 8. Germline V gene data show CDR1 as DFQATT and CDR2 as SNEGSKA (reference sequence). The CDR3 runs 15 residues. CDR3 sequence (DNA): TGCAGTGCTAGAGATAGGTCTACTAGCGGTAATGAGCAGTTCTTC. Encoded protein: CSARDRSTSGNEQFF.

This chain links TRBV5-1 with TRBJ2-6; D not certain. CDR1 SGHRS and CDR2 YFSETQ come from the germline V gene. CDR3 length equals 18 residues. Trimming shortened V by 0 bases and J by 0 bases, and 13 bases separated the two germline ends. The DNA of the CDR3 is TGCGCCAGCAGCTTGGTGCTGGGTCCGAGCTCTGGGGCCAACGTCCTGACTTTC. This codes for CASSLVLGPSSGANVLTF.

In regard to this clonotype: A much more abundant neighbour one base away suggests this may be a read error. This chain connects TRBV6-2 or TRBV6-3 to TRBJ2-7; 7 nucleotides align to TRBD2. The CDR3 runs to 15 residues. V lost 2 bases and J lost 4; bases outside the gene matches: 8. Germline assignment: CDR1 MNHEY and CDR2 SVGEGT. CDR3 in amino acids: CASSYRESGDYEQYF. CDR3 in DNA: TGTGCCAGCAGTTACCGCGAGAGCGGGGATTACGAGCAGTACTTC.

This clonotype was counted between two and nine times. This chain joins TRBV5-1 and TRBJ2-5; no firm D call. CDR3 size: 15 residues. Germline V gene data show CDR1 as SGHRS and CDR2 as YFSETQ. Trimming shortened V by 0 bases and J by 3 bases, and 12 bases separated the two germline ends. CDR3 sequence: CASSLDRFFKETQYF. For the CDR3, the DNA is TGCGCCAGCAGCTTGGACAGATTCTTCAAAGAGACCCAGTACTTC.

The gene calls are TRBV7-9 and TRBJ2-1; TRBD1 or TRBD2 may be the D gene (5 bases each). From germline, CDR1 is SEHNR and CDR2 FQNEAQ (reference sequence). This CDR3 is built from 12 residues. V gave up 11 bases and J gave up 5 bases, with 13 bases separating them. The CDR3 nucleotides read TGTGCCGACTCCCCGGGGCACAATGAGCAGTTCTTC. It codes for CADSPGHNEQFF.

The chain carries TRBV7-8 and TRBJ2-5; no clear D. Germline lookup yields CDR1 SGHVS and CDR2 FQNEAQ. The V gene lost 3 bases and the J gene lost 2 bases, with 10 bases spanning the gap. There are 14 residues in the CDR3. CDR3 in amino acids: CASSFVKPQETQYF. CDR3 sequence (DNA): TGTGCCAGCAGCTTTGTCAAACCTCAAGAGACCCAGTACTTC.

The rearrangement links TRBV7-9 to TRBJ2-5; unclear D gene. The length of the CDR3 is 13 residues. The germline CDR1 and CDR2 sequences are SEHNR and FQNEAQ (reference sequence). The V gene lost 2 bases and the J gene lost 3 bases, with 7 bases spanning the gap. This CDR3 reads CASSLRSEETQYF. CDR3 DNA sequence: TGTGCCAGCAGCTTAAGATCAGAAGAGACCCAGTACTTC.

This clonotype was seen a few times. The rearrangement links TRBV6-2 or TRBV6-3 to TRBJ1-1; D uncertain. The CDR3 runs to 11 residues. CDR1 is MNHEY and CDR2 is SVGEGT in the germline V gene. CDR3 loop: CVTNRKTEAFF. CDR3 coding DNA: TGTGTGACTAACCGGAAAACTGAAGCTTTCTTT.

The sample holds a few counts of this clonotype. CDR3 DNA: TGCGCCTCGAGGGTAGATACGCAGTATTTT. It translates to CASRVDTQYF. The chain has TRBV29-1 and TRBJ2-3; D may be TRBD2 (5 bases). The CDR3 contains 10 residues. The germline V gene encodes CDR1 SQVTM and CDR2 ANQGSEA.

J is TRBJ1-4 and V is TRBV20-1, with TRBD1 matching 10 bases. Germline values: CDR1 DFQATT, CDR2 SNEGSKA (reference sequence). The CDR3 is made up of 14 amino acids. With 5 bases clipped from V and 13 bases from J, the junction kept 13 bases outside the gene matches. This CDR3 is CSALGQGTPGGLFF. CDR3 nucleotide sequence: TGCAGTGCTTTGGGACAGGGGACCCCAGGGGGACTGTTTTTT.

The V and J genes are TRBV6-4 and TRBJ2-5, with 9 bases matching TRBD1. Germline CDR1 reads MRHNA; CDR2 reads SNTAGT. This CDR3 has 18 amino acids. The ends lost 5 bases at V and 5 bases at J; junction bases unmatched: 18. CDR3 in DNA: TGTGCCAGCAGTCTCGACTACCCTCACAGGGGGCAGGAGGAGACCCAGTACTTC. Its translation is CASSLDYPHRGQEETQYF.

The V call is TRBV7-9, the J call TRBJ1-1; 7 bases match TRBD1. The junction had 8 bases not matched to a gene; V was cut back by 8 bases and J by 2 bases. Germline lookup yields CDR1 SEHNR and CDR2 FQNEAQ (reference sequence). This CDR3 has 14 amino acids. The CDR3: CASLRGTDNTEAFF. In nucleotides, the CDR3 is TGTGCCAGCCTACGCGGGACAGACAACACTGAAGCTTTCTTT. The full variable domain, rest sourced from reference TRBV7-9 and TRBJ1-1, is DTGVSQNPRHKITKRGQNVTFRCDPISEHNRLYWYRQTLGQGPEFLTYFQNEAQLEKSRLLSDRFSAERPKGSFSTLEIQRTEQGDSAMYLCASLRGTDNTEAFFGQGTRLTVV.

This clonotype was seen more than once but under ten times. The CDR3 sequence: CASSYSNQRGFTGELFF. The DNA of the CDR3 is TGTGCCAGCAGTTACTCGAATCAGCGGGGGTTCACCGGGGAGCTGTTTTTT. The V and J genes are TRBV6-2 or TRBV6-3 and TRBJ2-2; 8 nucleotides match TRBD2. This CDR3 is built from 17 residues. In germline, CDR1 is MNHEY, CDR2 SVGEGT. J lost 4 bases, V lost 0 bases, and 7 bases had no gene match.